The T cell receptor (beta chain) described here comes from a study of blood T cell repertoires in COVID-19. V lost 6 bases and J lost 2; bases outside the gene matches: 4. The CDR3 extends over 14 amino acids. Per germline, CDR1 LNHDA and CDR2 SQIVND (reference sequence). The data were produced by immunoSEQ multiplex PCR, yet TCRdb's version contains in-frame clones alone and is incomplete. The repertoire includes about 400,000 clones, over 85% of them detected once, and 1.7% sits in the top ten. Participants had their cohort set by participant-reported clinical history. In Cohort 3, a recovered donor had either two negative PCRs, clearance, or symptom resolution.

Sequenced input: PBMCs or T cells enriched from blood (not recorded which). This sequence originates from a woman aged 25-40 years who had recovered from COVID-19. This chain links TRBV19 with TRBJ2-7; 10 nucleotides align to TRBD1. CDR3 sequence (DNA): TGTGCCAGTAGAGGACAGGGGGTCACCTACGAGCAGTACTTC. Translating it yields CASRGQGVTYEQYF.